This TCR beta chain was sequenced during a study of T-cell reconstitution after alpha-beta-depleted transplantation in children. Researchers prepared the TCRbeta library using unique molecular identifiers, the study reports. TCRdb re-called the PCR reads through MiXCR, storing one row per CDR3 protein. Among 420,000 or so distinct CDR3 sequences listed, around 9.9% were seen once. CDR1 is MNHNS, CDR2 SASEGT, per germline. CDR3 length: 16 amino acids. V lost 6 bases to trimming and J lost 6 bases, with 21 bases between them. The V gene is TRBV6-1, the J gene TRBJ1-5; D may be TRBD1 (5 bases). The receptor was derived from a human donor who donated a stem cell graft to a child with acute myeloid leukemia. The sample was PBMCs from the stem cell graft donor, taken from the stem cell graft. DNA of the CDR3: TGTGCCAGCAGAGCCCAGGGTAGAGGTTTGATTCAGCCCCAGCATTTT. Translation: CASRAQGRGLIQPQHF.